This T cell receptor (beta chain) comes out of a study of T cell repertoires in cytomegalovirus infection. Trimming took 11 bases from V and 0 from J, leaving 10 bases between them. Germline V gene sequence: CDR1 MNHEY, CDR2 SVGEGT. This CDR3 has 12 amino acids. Only a few counts were recorded for this clonotype. TCRdb called the reads again in MiXCR, with one record for every CDR3 protein. The sample lists around 180,000 distinct CDR3 sequences, 28% seen once, with roughly 31% in the top ten. This clonotype originated in a human donor in good health (CMV status not recorded). Some clones in this sample may be carry-over from other donors' samples. This chain uses TRBV6-2 or TRBV6-3 with TRBJ2-5; no clear D. The sample taken for sequencing was PBMCs. CDR3 DNA sequence: TGTGCCCTTGGGCGGAACCAAGAGACCCAGTACTTC. It codes for CALGRNQETQYF.